Included here is one T cell receptor (beta chain) sequence, with context. Its specific antigen is unknown. Base-call qualities are not available, and no considerably larger clone is one nucleotide away. Sequences MRHNA (CDR1) and SNTAGT (CDR2) are obtained from the germline V gene. Trimming at the junction amounts to 6 bases on V and 6 bases on J, and the germline ends lie 17 bases apart. From cysteine to phenylalanine, the CDR3 is 15 amino acids long. The kept DNA is CDR3 alone, 45 bases in frame from the first base. Participants were included only if at least one PBMC sample before ART initiation and at least two post-ART samples were available. All participants with HIV were treated in the United States of America. Cryopreserved samples of about 0.95-10 million PBMC were thawed and washed before DNA extraction. At the time of the earliest PBMC sample, participants with HIV were aged between roughly 20 and 55 years. Per participant, PBMC samples came from 1-4 timepoints prior to ART initiation and 2-8 timepoints following ART initiation, for a median of 7 samples. Serial HIV viral load, CD4+ T-cell count, ART history and demographic data were obtained for every participant. Genomic DNA was extracted from unsorted PBMC with a Qiagen kit on a QIAcube, processed in batches of 12 samples.

The sample originates from a study of long-term antiretroviral therapy in people with HIV (dated by TCRdb to between 2021 and 2024). Regarding the research as a whole: The earliest samples were collected roughly a decade before the 2015 WHO recommendation for immediate ART, at a time when ART was usually postponed until CD4 counts fell. Whether ART initiation and durable HIV suppression were associated with changes in peripheral blood TRB repertoire composition and diversity was tested in a retrospective serial study. A total of about 180 cryopreserved PBMC samples were contributed to the cohort by 30 adults with confirmed HIV infection, with samples collected serially over a mean of approximately six years (range 1-12). Of the 30 participants with HIV, eleven were female. No cross-contamination during QIAcube processing turned up in test extractions that ran a monoclonal T-cell line alongside about 35 polyclonal samples. Study-wide findings and limitations: Samples dated from the mid-2000s to the late 2010s, and the ART regimens used may be less effective than current ones. Compared with controls, HIV repertoires had narrower CDR3 length ranges, and the network structure pointed to an antigen-experienced repertoire that shifted only slightly toward naive after ART. Owing to limited PBMC availability, only the TCR beta chain was sequenced, without alpha chain pairing. Inferences about post-ART repertoire changes were limited because no data were available on ART adherence, viral resistance or therapy changes. Expanded TRB clones identified before ART initiation dominated the repertoire at all time points, although this dominance fluctuated and declined in many PLHIV after ART. Unsorted PBMC were profiled instead of sorted CD4+ and CD8+ T cells because pre-ART samples had limited cell numbers. Starting ART was linked to a significant rise in TRB diversity, yet even after long-term ART the diversity remained significantly lower than in transplant donor controls.

The immunoSEQ hsTCRB v3.0 assay was used at survey level resolution to sequence the TRB variable region. A depth of about 35,000-55,000 T-cell genomes per sample was targeted for TRB sequencing. An Illumina MiSeq with a v3 150-cycle kit was used to sequence the pooled TRB libraries. On the study's bioinformatics: Repertoire analysis ran in R within a reproducible Nextflow workflow covering QC, data transformation and analysis. LymphoSeq2, an R package for AIRR-Seq data exploration, was used to implement custom analyses. A few samples yielding fewer than 5000 total TRB sequences were excluded, leaving over 150 analyzed HIV repertoires. Among the roughly 200 retained HIV repertoires, fewer than 65 were collected before ART initiation and 129 after ART initiation. Repertoires were downsampled to 5000 TRB nucleotide sequences, with summary statistics averaged over 100 downsampling iterations. Only TRB sequences with CDR3 regions of at least seven amino acids were retained for analysis. Two measures captured diversity: a Shannon entropy-derived clonality score and the Gini coefficient. In repertoire networks, the top 5000 CDR3 amino acid sequences were linked whenever an edit distance of one separated two sequences. For TRB CDR3 amino acid sequences, GLIPH2 was used to predict antigen specificity groups and MHC restriction. To flag known associations with CMV, EBV, HIV or tissue antigens, CDR3 amino acid sequences were compared against VDJdb and McPAS-TCR. Pre-ART, post-ART and control groups were compared with Wilcoxon signed-rank tests and Holm-Bonferroni correction. Not all clones reach the TCRdb copy of this immuneACCESS table, which keeps in-frame sequences only. Checked studies attribute under half of the gap to unresolved V genes and leave the rest unexplained. Clone size and V and J calls were adopted from that table, with D and trimming inferred from the DNA. This sample holds about 39,000 clones; roughly nine tenths were observed only once. The ten largest clones take up 4% of the sample.

Sequenced here: unsorted PBMCs, sampled 1.2 years after starting antiretroviral therapy. The sequence derives from a woman in her fifties or sixties with HIV. Recombination joined TRBV6-4 with TRBJ2-2; the D gene cannot be resolved beyond TRBD1 or TRBD2, each matching 5 bases. The DNA sequence is as follows: TGTGCCAGCAGATCCGGGACGAAGGGTTCCGGGGAGCTGTTTTTT. It translates as CASRSGTKGSGELFF.